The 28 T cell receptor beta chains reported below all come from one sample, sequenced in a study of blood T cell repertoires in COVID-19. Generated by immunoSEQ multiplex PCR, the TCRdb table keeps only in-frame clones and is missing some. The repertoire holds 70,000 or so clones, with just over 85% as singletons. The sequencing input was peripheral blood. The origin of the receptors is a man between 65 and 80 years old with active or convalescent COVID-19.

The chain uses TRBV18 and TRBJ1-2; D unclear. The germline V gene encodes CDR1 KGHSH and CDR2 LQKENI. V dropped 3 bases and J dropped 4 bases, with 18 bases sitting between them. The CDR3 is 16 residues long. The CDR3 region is CASSPKTGIDFYGYTF. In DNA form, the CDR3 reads TGTGCCAGCTCACCCAAAACGGGGATTGACTTCTATGGCTACACCTTC.

The CDR3 here is CASSLEGTGVSPLHF. Here the CDR3 DNA reads TGCGCCAGCAGCTTGGAAGGGACAGGAGTTTCACCCCTCCACTTT. The chain links TRBV5-1 to TRBJ1-6, with 8 bases aligning to TRBD1. The CDR3 has 15 residues. CDR1 is SGHRS, CDR2 YFSETQ, per germline. V lost 0 bases and J lost 9; bases outside the gene matches: 5.

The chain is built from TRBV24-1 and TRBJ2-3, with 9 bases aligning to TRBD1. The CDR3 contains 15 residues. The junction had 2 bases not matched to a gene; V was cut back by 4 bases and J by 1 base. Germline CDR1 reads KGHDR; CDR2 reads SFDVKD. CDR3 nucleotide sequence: TGTGCCACCAGTGAGGGGACAGGGCGCACAGATACGCAGTATTTT. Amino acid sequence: CATSEGTGRTDTQYF.

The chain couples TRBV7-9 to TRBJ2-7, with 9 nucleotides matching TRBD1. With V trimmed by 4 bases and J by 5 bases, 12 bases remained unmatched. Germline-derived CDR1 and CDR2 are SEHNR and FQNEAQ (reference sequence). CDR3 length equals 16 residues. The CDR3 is CASSSLVDRGIHEQYF. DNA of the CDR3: TGTGCCAGCAGCTCCCTGGTAGACAGGGGGATCCACGAGCAGTACTTC.

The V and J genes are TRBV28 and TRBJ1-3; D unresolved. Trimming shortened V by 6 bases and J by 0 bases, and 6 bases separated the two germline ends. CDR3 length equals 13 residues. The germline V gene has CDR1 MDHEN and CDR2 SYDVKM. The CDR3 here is CASSGYSGNTIYF. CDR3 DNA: TGTGCCAGCAGCGGTTACTCTGGAAACACCATATATTTT. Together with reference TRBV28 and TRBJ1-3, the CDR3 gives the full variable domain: DVKVTQSSRYLVKRTGEKVFLECVQDMDHENMFWYRQDPGLGLRLIYFSYDVKMKEKGDIPEGYSVSREKKERFSLILESASTNQTSMYLCASSGYSGNTIYFGEGSWLTVV.

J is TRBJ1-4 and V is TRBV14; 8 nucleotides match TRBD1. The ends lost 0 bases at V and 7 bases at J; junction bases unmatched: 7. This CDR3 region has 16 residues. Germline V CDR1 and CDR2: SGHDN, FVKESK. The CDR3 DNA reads TGTGCCAGCAGCCAAGATCTCAGAGACAGGGGTGAAAAACTGTTTTTT. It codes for CASSQDLRDRGEKLFF.

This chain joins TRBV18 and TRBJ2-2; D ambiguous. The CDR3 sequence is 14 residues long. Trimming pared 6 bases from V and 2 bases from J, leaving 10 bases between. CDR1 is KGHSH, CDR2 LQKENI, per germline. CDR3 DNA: TGTGCCAGCTCGTCAATTTCCAACACCGGGGAGCTGTTTTTT. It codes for CASSSISNTGELFF.

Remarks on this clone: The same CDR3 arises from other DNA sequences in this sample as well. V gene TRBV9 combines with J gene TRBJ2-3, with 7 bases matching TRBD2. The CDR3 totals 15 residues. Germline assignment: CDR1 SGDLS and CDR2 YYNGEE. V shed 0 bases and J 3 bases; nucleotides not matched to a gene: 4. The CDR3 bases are TGTGCCAGCAGCGTAGGAGTGGGGGGGACAGATACGCAGTATTTT. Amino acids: CASSVGVGGTDTQYF.

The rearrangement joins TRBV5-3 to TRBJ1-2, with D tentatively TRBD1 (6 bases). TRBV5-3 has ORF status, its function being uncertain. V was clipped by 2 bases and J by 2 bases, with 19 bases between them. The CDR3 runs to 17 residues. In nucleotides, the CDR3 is TGTGCCAGAAGCTTAAAATGTATTGGACAGCACAACTATGGCTACACCTTC. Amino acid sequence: CARSLKCIGQHNYGYTF.

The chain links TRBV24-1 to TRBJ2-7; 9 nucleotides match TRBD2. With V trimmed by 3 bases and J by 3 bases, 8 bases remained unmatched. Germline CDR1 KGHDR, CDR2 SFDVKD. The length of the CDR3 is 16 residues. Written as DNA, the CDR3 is TGTGCCACCAGTGATAGGGGGATTAGCGGGGGCTACGAGCAGTACTTC. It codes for CATSDRGISGGYEQYF.

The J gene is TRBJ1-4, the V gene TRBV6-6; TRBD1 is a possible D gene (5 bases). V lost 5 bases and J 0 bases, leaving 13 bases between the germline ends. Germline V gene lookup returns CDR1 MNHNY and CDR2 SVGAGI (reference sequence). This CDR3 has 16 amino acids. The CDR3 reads CASSRQFSATNEKLFF. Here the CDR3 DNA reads TGTGCCAGCAGTCGACAGTTTTCTGCAACTAATGAAAAACTGTTTTTT.

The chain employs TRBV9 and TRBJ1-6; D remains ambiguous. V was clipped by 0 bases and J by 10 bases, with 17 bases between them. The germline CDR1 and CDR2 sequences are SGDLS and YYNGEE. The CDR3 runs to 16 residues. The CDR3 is CASSVGFNSGRSPLHF. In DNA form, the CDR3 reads TGTGCCAGCAGCGTAGGATTTAACAGTGGGAGGTCACCCCTCCACTTT.

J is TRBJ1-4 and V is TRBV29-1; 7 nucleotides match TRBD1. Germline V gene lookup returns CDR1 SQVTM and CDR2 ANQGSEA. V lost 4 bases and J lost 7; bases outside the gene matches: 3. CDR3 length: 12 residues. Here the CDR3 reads CSVGRGSEKLFF. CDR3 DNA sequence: TGCAGCGTTGGCAGGGGGAGTGAAAAACTGTTTTTT.

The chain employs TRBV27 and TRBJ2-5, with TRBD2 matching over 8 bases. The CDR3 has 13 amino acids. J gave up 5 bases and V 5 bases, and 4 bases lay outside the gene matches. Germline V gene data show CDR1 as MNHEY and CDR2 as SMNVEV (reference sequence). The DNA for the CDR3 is TGTGCCAGCAGTCGAGCGGGAGCGGAGACCCAGTACTTC. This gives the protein CASSRAGAETQYF.

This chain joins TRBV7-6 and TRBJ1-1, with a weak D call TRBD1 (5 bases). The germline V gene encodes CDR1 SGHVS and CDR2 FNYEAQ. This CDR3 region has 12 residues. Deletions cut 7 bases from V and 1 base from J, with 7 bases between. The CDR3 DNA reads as TGTGCCAGCAACACAGGGAACACTGAAGCTTTCTTT. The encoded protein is CASNTGNTEAFF.

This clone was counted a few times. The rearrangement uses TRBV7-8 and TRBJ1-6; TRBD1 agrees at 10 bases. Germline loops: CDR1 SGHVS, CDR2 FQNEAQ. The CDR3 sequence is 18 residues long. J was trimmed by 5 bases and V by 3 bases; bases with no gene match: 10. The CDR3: CASSFRAGTGDDNSPLHF. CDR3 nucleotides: TGTGCCAGCAGCTTCAGAGCGGGGACAGGGGATGATAATTCACCCCTCCACTTT.

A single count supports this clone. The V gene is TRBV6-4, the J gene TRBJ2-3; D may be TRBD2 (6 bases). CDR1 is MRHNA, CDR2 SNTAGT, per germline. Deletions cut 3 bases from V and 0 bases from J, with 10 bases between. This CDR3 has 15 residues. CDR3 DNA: TGTGCCAGCAGTGAATCGGGAGTGAGCACAGATACGCAGTATTTT. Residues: CASSESGVSTDTQYF.

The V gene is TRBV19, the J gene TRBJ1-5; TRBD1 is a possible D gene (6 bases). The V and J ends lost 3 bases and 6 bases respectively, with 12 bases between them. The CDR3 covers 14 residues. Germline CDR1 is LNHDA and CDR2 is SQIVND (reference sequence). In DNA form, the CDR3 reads TGTGCCAGTAGTATTGGACAGTTCGGTCAGCCCCAGCATTTT. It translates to CASSIGQFGQPQHF.

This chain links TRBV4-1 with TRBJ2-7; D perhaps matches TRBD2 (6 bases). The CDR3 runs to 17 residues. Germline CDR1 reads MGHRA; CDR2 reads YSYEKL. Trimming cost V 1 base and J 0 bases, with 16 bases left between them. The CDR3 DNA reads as TGCGCCAGCAGCCAAGGGAGATTGGGGACTGACTCCTACGAGCAGTACTTC. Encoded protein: CASSQGRLGTDSYEQYF.

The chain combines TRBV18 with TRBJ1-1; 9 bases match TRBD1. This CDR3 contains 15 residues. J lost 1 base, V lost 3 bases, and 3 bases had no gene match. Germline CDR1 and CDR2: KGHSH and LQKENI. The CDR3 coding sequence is TGTGCCAGCTCACCCTGGGACAGGGCGAACACTGAAGCTTTCTTT. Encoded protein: CASSPWDRANTEAFF.

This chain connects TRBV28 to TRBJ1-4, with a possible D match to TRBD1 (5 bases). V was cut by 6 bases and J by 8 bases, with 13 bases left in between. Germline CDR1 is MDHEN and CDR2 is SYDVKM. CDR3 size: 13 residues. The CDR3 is CASSLGQEEKLFF. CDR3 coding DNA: TGTGCCAGCAGCCTGGGGCAGGAGGAAAAACTGTTTTTT.

The CDR3 DNA reads TGTGCCAGCACCTCTGGGGTCGTAAGGGGTGTGTCCGGGGAGCTGTTTTTT. Protein product: CASTSGVVRGVSGELFF. This chain links TRBV28 with TRBJ2-2, with D possibly TRBD1 on 5 matching bases. Germline CDR1 MDHEN, CDR2 SYDVKM. Trimming removed 7 bases from V and 6 bases from J, with 24 bases in between. CDR3 length equals 17 residues.

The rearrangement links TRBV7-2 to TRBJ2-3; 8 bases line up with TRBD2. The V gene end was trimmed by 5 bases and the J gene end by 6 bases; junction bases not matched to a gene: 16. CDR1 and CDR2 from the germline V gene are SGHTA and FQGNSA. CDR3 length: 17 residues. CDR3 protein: CASSPRMAGGSWDTQYF. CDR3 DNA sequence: TGTGCCAGCAGCCCCCGTATGGCGGGAGGTTCCTGGGATACGCAGTATTTT.

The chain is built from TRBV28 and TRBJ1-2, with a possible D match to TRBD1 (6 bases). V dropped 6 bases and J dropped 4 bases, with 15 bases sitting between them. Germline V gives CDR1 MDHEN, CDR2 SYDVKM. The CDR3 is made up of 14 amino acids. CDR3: CASRGGHLSYGYTF. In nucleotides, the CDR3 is TGTGCCAGCAGGGGGGGGCATTTGAGCTATGGCTACACCTTC.

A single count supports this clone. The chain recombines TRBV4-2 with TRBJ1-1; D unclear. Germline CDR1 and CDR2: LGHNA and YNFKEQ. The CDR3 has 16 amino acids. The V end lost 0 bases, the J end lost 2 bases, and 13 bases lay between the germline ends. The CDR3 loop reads CASSQELTRDNTEAFF. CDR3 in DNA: TGTGCCAGCAGCCAAGAGTTGACTAGAGATAACACTGAAGCTTTCTTT.

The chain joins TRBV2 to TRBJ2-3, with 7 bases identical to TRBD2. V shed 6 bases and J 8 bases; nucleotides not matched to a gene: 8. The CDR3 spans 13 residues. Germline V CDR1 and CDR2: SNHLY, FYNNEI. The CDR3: CASRGGEVGTQYF. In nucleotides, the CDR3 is TGTGCCAGCAGGGGAGGGGAAGTGGGTACGCAGTATTTT.

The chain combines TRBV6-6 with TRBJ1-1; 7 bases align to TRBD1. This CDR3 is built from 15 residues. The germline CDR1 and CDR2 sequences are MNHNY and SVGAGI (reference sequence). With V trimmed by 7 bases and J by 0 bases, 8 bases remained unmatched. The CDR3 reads CASTLSGQLNTEAFF. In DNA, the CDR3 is TGTGCCAGCACCCTGTCGGGACAGCTGAACACTGAAGCTTTCTTT.

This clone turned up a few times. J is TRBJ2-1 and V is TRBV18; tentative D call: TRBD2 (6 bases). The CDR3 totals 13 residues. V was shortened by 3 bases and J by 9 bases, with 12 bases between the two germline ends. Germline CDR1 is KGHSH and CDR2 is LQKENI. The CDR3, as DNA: TGTGCCAGCTCACCGCCCGGAGGGGTTGAGCAGTTCTTC. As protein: CASSPPGGVEQFF.